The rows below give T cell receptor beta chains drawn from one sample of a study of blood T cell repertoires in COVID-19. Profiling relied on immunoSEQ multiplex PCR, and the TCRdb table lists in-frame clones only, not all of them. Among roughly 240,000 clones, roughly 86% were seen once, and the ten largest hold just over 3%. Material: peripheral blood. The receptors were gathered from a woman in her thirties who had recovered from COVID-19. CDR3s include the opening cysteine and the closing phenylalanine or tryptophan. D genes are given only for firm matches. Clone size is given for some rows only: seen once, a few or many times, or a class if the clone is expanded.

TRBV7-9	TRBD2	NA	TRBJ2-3	CASSTTSGGYTDTQYF	TGTGCCAGCAGCACAACTAGCGGGGGATACACAGATACGCAGTATTTT
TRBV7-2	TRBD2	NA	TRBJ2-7	CASSFTGGIPYEQYF	TGTGCCAGCAGCTTCACGGGGGGGATTCCCTACGAGCAGTACTTC
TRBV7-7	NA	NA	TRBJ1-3	CASRRNRDLSGNTIYF	TGTGCCAGCAGGAGGAACAGGGACCTCTCTGGAAACACCATATATTTT
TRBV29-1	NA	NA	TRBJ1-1	CSVGEGVGTEAFF	TGCAGCGTTGGCGAGGGGGTTGGGACTGAAGCTTTCTTT
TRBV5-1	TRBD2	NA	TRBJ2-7	CASSLMTSGGYEQYF	TGCGCCAGCAGCCTAATGACTAGCGGGGGATACGAGCAGTACTTC
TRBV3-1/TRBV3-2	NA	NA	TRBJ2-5	CASSQGIRQPRETQYF	TGTGCCAGCAGCCAAGGAATCCGACAGCCCCGGGAGACCCAGTACTTC
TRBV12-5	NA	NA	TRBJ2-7	CASGFGYEQYF	TGTGCTAGTGGTTTCGGTTACGAGCAGTACTTC
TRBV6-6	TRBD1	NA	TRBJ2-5	CASSYSTGGRGTQYF	TGTGCCAGCAGTTACTCTACAGGGGGCAGAGGGACCCAGTACTTC
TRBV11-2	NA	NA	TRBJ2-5	CASSPPGWETQYF	TGTGCCAGCAGCCCGCCGGGATGGGAGACCCAGTACTTC
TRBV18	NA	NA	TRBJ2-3	CASSPFTGSTDTQYF	TGTGCCAGCTCACCGTTTACAGGAAGCACAGATACGCAGTATTTT
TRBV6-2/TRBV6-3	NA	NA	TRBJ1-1	CASSYNGQINTEAFF	TGTGCCAGCAGTTACAACGGACAGATCAACACTGAAGCTTTCTTT
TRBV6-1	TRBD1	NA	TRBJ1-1	CASSETGGTTEAFF	TGTGCCAGCAGTGAGACAGGGGGCACGACTGAAGCTTTCTTT
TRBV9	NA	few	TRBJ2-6	CASSGRQLAGVLTF	TGTGCCAGCAGCGGTCGACAGCTCGCAGGCGTCCTGACTTTC
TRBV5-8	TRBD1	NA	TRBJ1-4	CASTKAEGAGEKLFF	TGTGCCAGCACCAAAGCTGAGGGGGCTGGTGAAAAACTGTTTTTT
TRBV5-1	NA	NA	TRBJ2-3	CASSLDAAGTDTQYF	TGCGCCAGCAGCCTGGATGCGGCGGGCACAGATACGCAGTATTTT
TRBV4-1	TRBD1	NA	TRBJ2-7	CASSQNFPGQDHEQYF	TGCGCCAGCAGCCAGAATTTTCCGGGACAGGATCACGAGCAGTACTTC
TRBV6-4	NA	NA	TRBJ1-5	CASSLWGDQPQHF	TGTGCCAGCAGCCTCTGGGGGGATCAGCCCCAGCATTTT
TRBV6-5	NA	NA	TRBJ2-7	CASRQGSYEQYF	TGTGCCAGCAGACAGGGCTCCTACGAGCAGTACTTC
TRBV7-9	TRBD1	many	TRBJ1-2	CASSLSLGTVLANYGYTF	TGTGCCAGCAGCTTATCCTTGGGGACAGTCCTCGCTAACTATGGCTACACCTTC
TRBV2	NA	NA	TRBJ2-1	CASSRGSSYNEQFF	TGTGCCAGCAGTCGGGGAAGCTCCTACAATGAGCAGTTCTTC
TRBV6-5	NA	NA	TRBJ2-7	CASSSGGQGAREQYF	TGTGCCAGCAGTTCCGGGGGGCAGGGGGCGCGGGAGCAGTACTTC
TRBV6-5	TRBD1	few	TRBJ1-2	CASSYSGTGEDGYTF	TGTGCCAGCAGTTACTCCGGGACAGGGGAGGATGGCTACACCTTC
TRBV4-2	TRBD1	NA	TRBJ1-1	CASSQTGQGAPFDTEAFF	TGTGCCAGCAGCCAGACGGGACAGGGGGCCCCTTTCGACACTGAAGCTTTCTTT
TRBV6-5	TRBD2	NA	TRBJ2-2	CASLPGLVTGELFF	TGTGCCAGCCTTCCCGGACTAGTGACCGGGGAGCTGTTTTTT
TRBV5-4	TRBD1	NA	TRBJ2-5	CASNRDRQETQYF	TGTGCCAGCAACCGGGACAGACAAGAGACCCAGTACTTC
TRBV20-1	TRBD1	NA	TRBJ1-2	CSASLFGQGDYGYTF	TGCAGTGCTAGTTTATTCGGGCAGGGGGACTATGGCTACACCTTC
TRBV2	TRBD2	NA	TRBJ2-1	CASSPPGLAGNEQFF	TGTGCCAGCAGTCCGCCGGGACTAGCTGGCAATGAGCAGTTCTTC
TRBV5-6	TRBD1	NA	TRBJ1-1	CASSGRTGRGTEAFF	TGTGCCAGCAGCGGTAGGACAGGGCGAGGCACTGAAGCTTTCTTT
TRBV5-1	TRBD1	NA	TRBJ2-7	CASKPGQVLYEQYF	TGCGCCAGCAAACCGGGACAGGTGCTCTACGAGCAGTACTTC
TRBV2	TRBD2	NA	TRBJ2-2	CASRKGLAGGPTGELFF	TGTGCCAGCAGAAAGGGACTAGCGGGGGGCCCAACCGGGGAGCTGTTTTTT
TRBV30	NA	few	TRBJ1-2	CAWSKSGIHGYTF	TGTGCCTGGAGTAAATCAGGCATACATGGCTACACCTTC
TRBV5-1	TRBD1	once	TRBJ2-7	CASSLRDRGYEQYF	TGCGCCAGCAGCTTGAGGGACAGGGGTTACGAGCAGTACTTC
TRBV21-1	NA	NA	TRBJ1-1	CASSKIDRDTEAFF	TGTGCCAGCAGCAAAATAGACAGGGACACCGAAGCTTTCTTT
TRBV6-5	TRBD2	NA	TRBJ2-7	CASSHVGLAPEQYF	TGTGCCAGCTCCCACGTGGGACTAGCCCCCGAGCAGTACTTC
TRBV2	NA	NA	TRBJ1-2	CASSEATSAGWHYGYTF	TGTGCCAGCAGTGAAGCGACGTCGGCAGGGTGGCACTATGGCTACACCTTC
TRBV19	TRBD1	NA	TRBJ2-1	CASSNSKGGEYNEQFF	TGTGCCAGTAGTAATTCCAAAGGGGGCGAGTACAATGAGCAGTTCTTC
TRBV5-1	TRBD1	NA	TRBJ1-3	CASSLGQGTGNTIYF	TGCGCCAGCAGCTTGGGACAGGGAACTGGAAACACCATATATTTT
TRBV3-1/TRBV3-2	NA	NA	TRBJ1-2	CATQSRSQGYGYTF	TGTGCCACCCAAAGCAGGTCGCAGGGGTATGGCTACACCTTC
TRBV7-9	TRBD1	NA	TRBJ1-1	CASSFRDRGNTEAFF	TGTGCCAGCAGCTTCCGGGACAGGGGGAACACTGAAGCTTTCTTT
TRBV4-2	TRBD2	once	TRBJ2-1	CASSQSGTRDDNEQFF	TGTGCCAGCAGCCAATCCGGGACTAGGGATGACAATGAGCAGTTCTTC
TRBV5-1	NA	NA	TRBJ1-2	CASSLGGENYGYTF	TGCGCCAGCAGCTTGGGCGGGGAAAACTATGGCTACACCTTC
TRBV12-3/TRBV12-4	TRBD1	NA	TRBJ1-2	CASSWGQTGGYTF	TGTGCCAGCAGTTGGGGACAGACGGGAGGCTACACCTTC
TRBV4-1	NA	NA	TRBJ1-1	CASSQELLQTEAFF	TGCGCCAGCAGCCAAGAACTGCTGCAAACTGAAGCTTTCTTT
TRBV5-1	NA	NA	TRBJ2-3	CASSLDPPTSGEDTQYF	TGCGCCAGCAGTTTGGACCCCCCGACCTCAGGGGAGGATACGCAGTATTTT
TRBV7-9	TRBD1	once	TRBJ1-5	CASSLSHTQGVNQPQHF	TGTGCCAGCAGCCTTAGTCATACTCAGGGGGTGAATCAGCCCCAGCATTTT
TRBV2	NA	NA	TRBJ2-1	CASGWYGDNEQFF	TGTGCCAGCGGTTGGTACGGAGACAATGAGCAGTTCTTC
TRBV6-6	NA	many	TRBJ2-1	CASSRGGGPSYNEQFF	TGTGCCAGCAGTAGAGGCGGGGGCCCCTCCTACAATGAGCAGTTCTTC
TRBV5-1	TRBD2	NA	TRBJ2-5	CASSLPTSGGTLSQETQYF	TGCGCCAGCAGCTTGCCAACTAGCGGGGGGACCCTCTCCCAAGAGACCCAGTACTTC